This TCR beta chain was found in a study of long-term antiretroviral therapy in people with HIV (dated by TCRdb to 2021 to 2024). For the wider study: The earliest samples were collected approximately a decade before the 2015 WHO recommendation for immediate ART, a period when ART was typically delayed until CD4 counts fell. Eleven of the 30 participants with HIV were female. A retrospective serial study tested whether changes in peripheral blood TRB repertoire composition and diversity were associated with ART initiation and durable HIV suppression. No cross-contamination during QIAcube processing was seen in test extractions of a monoclonal T-cell line run alongside about 33 polyclonal samples. The cohort contributed over 150 cryopreserved PBMC samples from 30 to 35 adults with confirmed HIV infection, collected serially over a mean of about 6 years (range 1-12).

Regarding this clone: Which antigen it targets is not known. It has no much larger one-base neighbor in the sample; base qualities were not kept.

To be included, a participant needed at least one PBMC sample from before ART initiation plus at least two post-ART samples. All participants with HIV were treated in the United States of America. Before DNA extraction, cryopreserved samples of about 0.9-10 million PBMC were thawed and then washed. At the time of the earliest PBMC sample, participants with HIV were aged between about 23 and 55 years. Per participant, PBMC samples came from 1-4 timepoints prior to ART initiation and 2-8 timepoints following ART initiation, for a median of 7 samples. Serial HIV viral load, CD4+ T-cell count, ART history and demographic data were obtained for every participant. Genomic DNA was extracted from unsorted PBMC with a Qiagen kit on a QIAcube, processed in batches of 12 samples. Broader findings and caveats from the paper: HIV repertoires had narrower CDR3 length ranges than controls, and the network structure suggested an antigen-experienced repertoire that shifted only slightly toward naive after ART. Because cell numbers in pre-ART samples were limited, unsorted PBMC were profiled instead of sorted CD4+ and CD8+ T cells. No data were available on ART adherence, viral resistance or therapy changes, limiting inferences about post-ART repertoire changes. Samples dated from the mid-2000s to the late 2010s, and the ART regimens used may be less effective than current ones. Since PBMC availability was limited, sequencing covered only the TCR beta chain, with no alpha chain pairing. Starting ART was linked to a significant rise in TRB diversity, yet even with long-term ART the diversity remained significantly lower than in transplant donor controls. The repertoire was dominated across all time points by expanded TRB clones identified before ART initiation, although this dominance was seen to fluctuate and to decrease in many PLHIV after ART.

Taken from the germline V gene, the CDR1 and CDR2 loops are LGHNA and YNFKEQ. Here V drops 0 bases and J drops 5 bases, and the junction holds 8 bases not matched to any gene. The CDR3 numbers 16 residues from cysteine through phenylalanine. The DNA shown is the 48-base CDR3, in frame from base 1. The immunoSEQ hsTCRB v3.0 assay was used at survey level resolution to sequence the TRB variable region. A depth of roughly 35,000-55,000 T-cell genomes per sample was targeted for TRB sequencing. TRB libraries were pooled and sequenced on an Illumina MiSeq using a v3 150-cycle kit. In the paper's pipeline: Repertoire analysis ran in R within a reproducible Nextflow workflow covering QC, data transformation and analysis. Custom analyses were implemented in LymphoSeq2, an R package for AIRR-Seq data exploration. A few samples that yielded fewer than 5000 total TRB sequences were excluded, so that more than 150 HIV repertoires were analyzed. Among the roughly 190 retained HIV repertoires, 55 to 60 were collected before ART initiation and roughly 130 after ART initiation. Each repertoire was downsampled to 5000 TRB nucleotide sequences, and summary statistics were averaged across 100 downsampling iterations. Only TRB sequences with CDR3 regions of at least seven amino acids were retained for analysis. Diversity was measured with a Shannon entropy-derived clonality score and the Gini coefficient. Repertoire networks linked the top 5000 CDR3 amino acid sequences whenever two sequences differed by an edit distance of one. For TRB CDR3 amino acid sequences, antigen specificity groups and MHC restriction were predicted with GLIPH2. To flag known CMV, EBV, HIV or tissue antigen associations, CDR3 amino acid sequences were matched against VDJdb and McPAS-TCR. Pre-ART, post-ART and control groups were compared with Wilcoxon signed-rank tests and Holm-Bonferroni correction. TCRdb took this table from immuneACCESS and kept in-frame rearrangements with V and J called. Such tables lack part of the clones; where checked against another copy, unresolved V genes explain under half of the gap, and the rest is unexplained. The V and J calls and clone size come from that table; D and trimming were worked out from the DNA. The sample records around 18,000 clones, roughly nine tenths of which are singletons. In total, the top ten clones hold approximately 9.5% of the sample.

Sample: unsorted PBMCs, taken 3 years after starting antiretroviral therapy. The chain is assembled from TRBV4-2 and TRBJ2-7; 9 of the junction bases match TRBD2. The TCR sequence derives from a man aged 45 to 65 with HIV. The CDR3 region: CASSQESSGVKNEQYF. The nucleotide sequence is TGTGCCAGCAGCCAAGAGTCTAGCGGGGTAAAGAACGAGCAGTACTTC.